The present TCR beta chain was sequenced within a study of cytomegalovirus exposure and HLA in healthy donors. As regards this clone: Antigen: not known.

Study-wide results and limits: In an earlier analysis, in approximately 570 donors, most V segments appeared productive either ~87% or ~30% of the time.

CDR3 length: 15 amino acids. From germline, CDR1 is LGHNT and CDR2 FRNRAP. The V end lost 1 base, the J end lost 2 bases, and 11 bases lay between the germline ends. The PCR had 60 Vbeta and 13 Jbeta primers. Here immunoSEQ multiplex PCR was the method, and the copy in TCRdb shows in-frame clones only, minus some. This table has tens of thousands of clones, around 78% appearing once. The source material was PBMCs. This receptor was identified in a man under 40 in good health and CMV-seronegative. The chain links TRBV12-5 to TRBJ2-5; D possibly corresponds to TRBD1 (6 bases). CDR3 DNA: TGTGCTAGTGGTTTGGGGCAAACAGGGCAAGAGACCCAGTACTTC. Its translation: CASGLGQTGQETQYF. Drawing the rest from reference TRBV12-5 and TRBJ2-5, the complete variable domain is DARVTQTPRHKVTEMGQEVTMRCQPILGHNTVFWYRQTMMQGLELLAYFRNRAPLDDSGMPKDRFSAEMPDATLATLKIQPSEPRDSAVYFCASGLGQTGQETQYFGPGTRLLVL.